A single sample gave rise to the 5 T cell receptor beta chains below, sequenced in a study of Graves' ophthalmopathy and Graves' hyperthyroidism. RNA served as the template for amplifying TCR beta CDR3 regions. Second-round multiplex PCR followed a first-round RT-PCR using HTBI primers. TCRdb fed the multiplex PCR reads into MiXCR, producing one record per CDR3 protein. The data show about half a million distinct CDR3 sequences, with roughly an eighth seen just once and around 9.8% held by the top ten. Sequencing input: blood. These receptor sequences come from a woman aged 25 to 45 with Graves' ophthalmopathy.

This clonotype came up many times. V is TRBV6-5 and J is TRBJ1-3, with 10 bases that match TRBD1. In germline, CDR1 is MNHEY, CDR2 SVGAGI. V lost 9 bases and J lost 4; bases outside the gene matches: 3. This CDR3 comprises 13 residues. CDR3: CASGTGAGNTIYF. CDR3 DNA: TGTGCCAGTGGGACAGGGGCCGGAAACACCATATATTTT.

This clonotype was seen at least ten times. This chain links TRBV11-2 with TRBJ2-4; possible D gene TRBD1, 6 bases. The germline V and J ends were trimmed by 0 bases and 3 bases, with 18 bases remaining between them. CDR3 size: 18 residues. Germline values: CDR1 SGHAT, CDR2 FQNNGV. Here the CDR3 DNA reads TGTGCCAGCAGCTTAGAGGCTAGGGGGATCGGGGTCAAAAACATTCAGTACTTC. Protein sequence: CASSLEARGIGVKNIQYF.

In this sample, this clonotype turned up many times. The V gene is TRBV12-3 or TRBV12-4, the J gene TRBJ1-2; 10 bases line up with TRBD1. V shed 3 bases, J shed 8 bases, and the junction held 6 bases outside the gene matches. CDR3 size: 14 residues. The CDR3 coding sequence is TGTGCCAGCAGTTTGGACAGGGGGGTCGGGGGCTACACCTTC. This gives the protein CASSLDRGVGGYTF.

This chain connects TRBV12-3 or TRBV12-4 to TRBJ1-2, with no clear D. The CDR3 extends over 13 amino acids. Trimming removed 3 bases from V and 8 bases from J, with 13 bases in between. CDR3 coding DNA: TGTGCCAGCAGTTTTTCGGCGATATACGGCTACACCTTC. The encoded protein is CASSFSAIYGYTF.

This clonotype came up a few times. This may come from a read error, since a much larger clone is one base off. The chain combines TRBV2 with TRBJ2-5; 8 bases line up with TRBD2. The CDR3 is 14 residues long. Germline V gene sequence: CDR1 SNHLY, CDR2 FYNNEI. The CDR3 DNA sequence: TGTGCCAGCAGCGAAGAAGCGGGAGCTCCGACCAAGTACTTC. Translation gives CASSEEAGAPTKYF.